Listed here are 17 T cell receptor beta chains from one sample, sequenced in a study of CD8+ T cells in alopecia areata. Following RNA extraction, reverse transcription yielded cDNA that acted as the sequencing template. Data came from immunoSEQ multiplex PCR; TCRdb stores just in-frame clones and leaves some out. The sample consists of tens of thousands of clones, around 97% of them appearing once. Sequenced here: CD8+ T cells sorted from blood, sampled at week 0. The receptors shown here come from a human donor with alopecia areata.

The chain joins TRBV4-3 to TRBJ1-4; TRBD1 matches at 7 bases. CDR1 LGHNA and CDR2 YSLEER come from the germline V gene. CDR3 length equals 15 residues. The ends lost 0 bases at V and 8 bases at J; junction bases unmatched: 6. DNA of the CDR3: TGCGCCAGCAGCCAAGATTCGAACAGGGGAGAAAAACTGTTTTTT. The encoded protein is CASSQDSNRGEKLFF.

The CDR3 spells CASSDTGPGMNEQFF. The CDR3 region has the DNA TGTGCCAGCAGCGACACGGGGCCGGGAATGAATGAGCAGTTCTTC. This chain links TRBV6-5 with TRBJ2-1; the D gene could be TRBD1 or TRBD2 (5 bases each). The V gene's germline CDR1 is MNHEY and CDR2 SVGAGI. The CDR3 has 15 residues. The V gene lost 6 bases and the J gene lost 7 bases, with 19 bases spanning the gap.

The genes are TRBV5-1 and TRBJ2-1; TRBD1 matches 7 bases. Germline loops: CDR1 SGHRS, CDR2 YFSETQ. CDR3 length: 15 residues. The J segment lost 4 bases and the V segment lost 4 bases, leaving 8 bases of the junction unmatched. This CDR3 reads CASSILQGQYNEQFF. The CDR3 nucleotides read TGCGCCAGCAGCATCCTACAGGGGCAGTACAATGAGCAGTTCTTC.

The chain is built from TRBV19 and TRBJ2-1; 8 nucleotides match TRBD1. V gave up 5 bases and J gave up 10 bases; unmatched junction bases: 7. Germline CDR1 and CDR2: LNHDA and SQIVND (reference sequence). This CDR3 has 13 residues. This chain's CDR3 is CASSPGTGLEQFF. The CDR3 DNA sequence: TGTGCCAGTAGTCCCGGGACAGGCCTGGAGCAGTTCTTC.

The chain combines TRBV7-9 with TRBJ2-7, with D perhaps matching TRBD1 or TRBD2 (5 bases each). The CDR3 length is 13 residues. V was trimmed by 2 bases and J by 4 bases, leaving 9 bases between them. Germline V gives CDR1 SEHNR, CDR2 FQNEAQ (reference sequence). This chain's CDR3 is CASSLLGPYEQYF. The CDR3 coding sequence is TGTGCCAGCAGCTTACTGGGACCATACGAGCAGTACTTC.

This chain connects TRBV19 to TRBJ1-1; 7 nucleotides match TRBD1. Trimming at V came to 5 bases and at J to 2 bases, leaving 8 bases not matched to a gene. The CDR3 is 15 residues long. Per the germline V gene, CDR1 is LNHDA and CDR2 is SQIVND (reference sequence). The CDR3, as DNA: TGTGCCAGTAGTCTCGACCAGGGGGGAAACACTGAAGCTTTCTTT. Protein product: CASSLDQGGNTEAFF.

In nucleotides, the CDR3 is TGCGCCAGCAGCCAAGCCGCTAGCGGGGGGGCGGATACGCAGTATTTT. Encoded protein: CASSQAASGGADTQYF. The V call is TRBV4-1, the J call TRBJ2-3; TRBD2 matches 12 bases. This CDR3 is built from 16 residues. J was trimmed by 6 bases and V by 1 base; bases with no gene match: 5. The germline gives CDR1 MGHRA, CDR2 YSYEKL.

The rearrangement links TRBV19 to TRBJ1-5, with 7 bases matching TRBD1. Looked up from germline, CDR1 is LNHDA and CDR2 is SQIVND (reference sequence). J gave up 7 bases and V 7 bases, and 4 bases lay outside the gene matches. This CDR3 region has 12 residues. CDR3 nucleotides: TGTGCCAGTAATACAGGGGTCCAGCCCCAGCATTTT. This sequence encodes CASNTGVQPQHF.

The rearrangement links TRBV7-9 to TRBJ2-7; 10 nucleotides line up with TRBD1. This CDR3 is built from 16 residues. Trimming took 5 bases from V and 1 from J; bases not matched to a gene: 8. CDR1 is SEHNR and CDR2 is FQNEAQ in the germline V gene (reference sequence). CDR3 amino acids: CASSPSRDRGSYEQYF. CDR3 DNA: TGTGCCAGCAGCCCCAGCCGGGACAGGGGTTCCTACGAGCAGTACTTC.

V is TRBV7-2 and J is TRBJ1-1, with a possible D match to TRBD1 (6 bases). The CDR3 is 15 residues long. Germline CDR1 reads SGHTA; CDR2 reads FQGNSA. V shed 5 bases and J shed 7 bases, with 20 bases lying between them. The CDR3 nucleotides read TGTGCCAGCAGCCCCAGTGGTAATTGGGACATTGAAGCTTTCTTT. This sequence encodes CASSPSGNWDIEAFF.

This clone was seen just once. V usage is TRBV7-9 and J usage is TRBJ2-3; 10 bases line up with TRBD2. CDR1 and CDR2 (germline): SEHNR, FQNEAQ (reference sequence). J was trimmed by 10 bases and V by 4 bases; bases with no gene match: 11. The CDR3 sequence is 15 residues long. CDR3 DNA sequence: TGTGCCAGCAGCTCCCTCGCGCTAGCGGGGGTACCGCAGTATTTT. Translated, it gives CASSSLALAGVPQYF.

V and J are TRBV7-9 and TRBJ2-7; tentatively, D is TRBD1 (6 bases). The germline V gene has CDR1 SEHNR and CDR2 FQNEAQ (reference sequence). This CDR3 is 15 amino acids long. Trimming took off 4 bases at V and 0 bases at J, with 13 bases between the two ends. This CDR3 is CASSSGADSSYEQYF. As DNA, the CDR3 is TGTGCCAGCAGCTCCGGGGCGGACAGCTCCTACGAGCAGTACTTC.

The CDR3 nucleotides are TGTGCCAGCAGCCAATACGGGGGGGCCGCTCTACACGAGCAGTACTTC. It translates to CASSQYGGAALHEQYF. The V call is TRBV4-2, the J call TRBJ2-7, with TRBD2 identical over 8 bases. The CDR3 covers 16 residues. Germline V gene data show CDR1 as LGHNA and CDR2 as YNFKEQ. J gave up 5 bases and V 2 bases, and 11 bases lay outside the gene matches.

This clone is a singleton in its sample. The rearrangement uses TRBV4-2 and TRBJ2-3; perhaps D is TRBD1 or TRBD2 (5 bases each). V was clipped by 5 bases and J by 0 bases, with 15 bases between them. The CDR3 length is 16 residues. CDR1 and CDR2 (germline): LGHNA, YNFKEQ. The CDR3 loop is CASSSEGPSSTDTQYF. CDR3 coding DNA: TGTGCCAGCAGCTCCGAGGGGCCTAGTAGCACAGATACGCAGTATTTT.

CDR3 DNA sequence: TGCGCCAGCAGCCCTACGGGGGCCGGGGAGCTGTTTTTT. Encoded protein: CASSPTGAGELFF. The rearrangement joins TRBV4-3 to TRBJ2-2; a weak D match, TRBD2 (6 bases). The V and J ends lost 4 bases and 6 bases respectively, with 9 bases between them. Germline V gives CDR1 LGHNA, CDR2 YSLEER. The CDR3 is 13 residues long.

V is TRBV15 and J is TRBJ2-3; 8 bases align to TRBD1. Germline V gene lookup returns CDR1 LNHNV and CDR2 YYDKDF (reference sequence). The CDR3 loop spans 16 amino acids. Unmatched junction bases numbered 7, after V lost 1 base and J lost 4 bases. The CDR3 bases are TGTGCCACCAGCAGAGTGACAGGGGAAGGCGCAGATACGCAGTATTTT. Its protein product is CATSRVTGEGADTQYF.

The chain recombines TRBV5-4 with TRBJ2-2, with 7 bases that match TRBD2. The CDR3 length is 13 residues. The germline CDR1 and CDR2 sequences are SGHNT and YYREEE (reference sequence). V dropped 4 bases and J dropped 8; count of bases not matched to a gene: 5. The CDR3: CASSLGGNGELFF. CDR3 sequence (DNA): TGTGCCAGCAGCCTGGGGGGGAATGGGGAGCTGTTTTTT.